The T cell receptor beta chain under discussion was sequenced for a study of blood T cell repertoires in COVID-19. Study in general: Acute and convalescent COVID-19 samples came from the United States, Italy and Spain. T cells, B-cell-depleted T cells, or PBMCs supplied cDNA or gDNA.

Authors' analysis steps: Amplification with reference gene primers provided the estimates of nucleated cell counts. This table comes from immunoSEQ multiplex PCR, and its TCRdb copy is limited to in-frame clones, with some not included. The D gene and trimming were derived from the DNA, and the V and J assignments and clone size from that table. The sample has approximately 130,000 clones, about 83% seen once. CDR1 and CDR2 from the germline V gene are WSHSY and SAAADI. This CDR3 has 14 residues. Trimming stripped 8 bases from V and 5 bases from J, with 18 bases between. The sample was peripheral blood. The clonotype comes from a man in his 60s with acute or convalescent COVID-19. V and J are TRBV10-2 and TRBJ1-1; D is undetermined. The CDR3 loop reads CASGETPGRTEAFF. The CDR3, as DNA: TGCGCCAGCGGGGAGACCCCAGGTCGGACTGAAGCTTTCTTT.